A selection of T cell receptor beta chains follows, all from one sample in a study of glioma-infiltrating T cells. TCRdb fed the multiplex PCR reads into MiXCR, producing one record per CDR3 protein. The table lists under 200,000 distinct CDR3 sequences, around 40% of them singletons. The sample taken for sequencing was glioma tissue, nonneoplastic brain tissue, or PBMCs (not recorded which). All receptors derive from a human donor with low-grade glioma or glioblastoma, undergoing nonglioma brain surgery, or in good health (not recorded which). The CDR3 runs from the conserved cysteine through the conserved F or W. A D gene is named only where the DNA matches it firmly. A row's size may be missing; if present it is once, few, many or a size class.

d_gene: NA; j_gene: TRBJ1-2; v_gene: TRBV7-2; abundance: many; CDR3aa: CASSNGGGGGYTF; CDR3nt: TGTGCCAGCAGCAATGGGGGGGGCGGAGGCTACACCTTC
d_gene: NA; j_gene: TRBJ2-7; v_gene: TRBV2; abundance: many; CDR3aa: CASSEGLRSSYEQYF; CDR3nt: TGTGCCAGCAGTGAAGGTCTCAGAAGCTCCTACGAGCAGTACTTC
d_gene: TRBD1; j_gene: TRBJ1-1; v_gene: TRBV13; abundance: once; CDR3aa: CASRAKGQGGTEAFF; CDR3nt: TGTGCCAGCAGAGCGAAGGGACAGGGTGGTACTGAAGCTTTCTTT
d_gene: NA; j_gene: TRBJ2-7; v_gene: TRBV4-1; abundance: NA; CDR3aa: CASSQEVGTYEQYF; CDR3nt: TGCGCCAGCAGCCAAGAGGTGGGGACCTACGAGCAGTACTTC
d_gene: NA; j_gene: TRBJ2-4; v_gene: TRBV7-2; abundance: once; CDR3aa: CASSFPTAQAKNIQYF; CDR3nt: TGTGCCAGCAGCTTTCCGACAGCCCAAGCCAAAAACATTCAGTACTTC
d_gene: TRBD1; j_gene: TRBJ2-1; v_gene: TRBV20-1; abundance: many; CDR3aa: CSAPGQGANEQFF; CDR3nt: TGCAGTGCTCCAGGACAGGGGGCGAATGAGCAGTTCTTC
d_gene: TRBD2; j_gene: TRBJ2-3; v_gene: TRBV28; abundance: many; CDR3aa: CASSGSGEHTDTQYF; CDR3nt: TGTGCCAGCAGTGGTAGCGGGGAACACACAGATACGCAGTATTTT
d_gene: TRBD1; j_gene: TRBJ2-7; v_gene: TRBV3-1; abundance: few; CDR3aa: CASSQDADRGYEQYF; CDR3nt: TGTGCCAGCAGCCAAGATGCAGACAGGGGTTACGAGCAGTACTTC
d_gene: NA; j_gene: TRBJ1-1; v_gene: TRBV2; abundance: many; CDR3aa: CASREPLIEAFF; CDR3nt: TGTGCCAGCAGGGAGCCTTTGATTGAAGCTTTCTTT
d_gene: NA; j_gene: TRBJ2-1; v_gene: TRBV12-3/TRBV12-4; abundance: NA; CDR3aa: CASSFPGNEQFF; CDR3nt: TGTGCCAGCAGTTTCCCCGGGAATGAGCAGTTCTTC
d_gene: NA; j_gene: TRBJ2-7; v_gene: TRBV19; abundance: many; CDR3aa: CASSSGLYEQYF; CDR3nt: TGTGCCAGTAGTAGCGGCCTCTACGAGCAGTACTTC
d_gene: TRBD1; j_gene: TRBJ1-2; v_gene: TRBV24-1; abundance: NA; CDR3aa: CATSDRTGGAKGYTF; CDR3nt: TGTGCCACCAGTGACCGGACAGGGGGCGCGAAAGGCTACACCTTC
d_gene: TRBD2; j_gene: TRBJ2-1; v_gene: TRBV19; abundance: few; CDR3aa: CASSPLAGGPNEQFF; CDR3nt: TGTGCCAGTAGTCCACTAGCGGGAGGGCCAAATGAGCAGTTCTTC
d_gene: NA; j_gene: TRBJ2-7; v_gene: TRBV6-1; abundance: many; CDR3aa: CASSLQGGSYEQYF; CDR3nt: TGTGCCAGCAGCCTTCAGGGAGGATCCTACGAGCAGTACTTC
d_gene: NA; j_gene: TRBJ1-6; v_gene: TRBV9; abundance: few; CDR3aa: CASSESGLEQGIHNSPLHF; CDR3nt: TGTGCCAGCAGCGAATCAGGGCTAGAACAGGGAATCCATAATTCACCCCTCCACTTT
d_gene: TRBD1; j_gene: TRBJ1-2; v_gene: TRBV9; abundance: NA; CDR3aa: CASSGPGGARYGYTF; CDR3nt: TGTGCCAGCAGCGGACCAGGGGGTGCTAGGTATGGCTACACCTTC
d_gene: NA; j_gene: TRBJ1-6; v_gene: TRBV7-6; abundance: NA; CDR3aa: CASSSDRNEPLHF; CDR3nt: TGTGCCAGCAGTTCAGACAGAAATGAACCCCTCCACTTT
d_gene: TRBD2; j_gene: TRBJ2-3; v_gene: TRBV6-1; abundance: NA; CDR3aa: CAISESRGECCTDTQYF; CDR3nt: TGTGCCATCAGTGAGTCGCGGGGGGAGTGCTGCACAGATACGCAGTATTTT
d_gene: NA; j_gene: TRBJ2-3; v_gene: TRBV7-3; abundance: many; CDR3aa: CASSLSADRSTDTQYF; CDR3nt: TGTGCCAGCAGCTTATCCGCCGACAGGAGCACAGATACGCAGTATTTT
d_gene: TRBD1; j_gene: TRBJ2-3; v_gene: TRBV28; abundance: many; CDR3aa: CASRLDRTDTQYF; CDR3nt: TGTGCCAGCAGGCTGGACAGGACAGATACGCAGTATTTT
d_gene: NA; j_gene: TRBJ1-3; v_gene: TRBV15; abundance: NA; CDR3aa: CATRSTTGFSGNTIYF; CDR3nt: TGTGCCACCAGAAGCACAACAGGGTTCTCTGGAAACACAATATATTTT
d_gene: TRBD1; j_gene: TRBJ1-1; v_gene: TRBV12-3/TRBV12-4; abundance: NA; CDR3aa: CASTFLGGRGEAFF; CDR3nt: TGTGCCAGCACCTTCCTAGGGGGCAGGGGAGAAGCTTTCTTT
d_gene: TRBD2; j_gene: TRBJ2-7; v_gene: TRBV28; abundance: many; CDR3aa: CASSSLGRAGGYYEQYF; CDR3nt: TGTGCCAGCAGTTCCCTTGGTCGAGCGGGAGGGTACTACGAGCAGTACTTC
d_gene: NA; j_gene: TRBJ2-3; v_gene: TRBV29-1; abundance: few; CDR3aa: CSVAWTRTDTQYF; CDR3nt: TGCAGCGTTGCTTGGACCAGGACAGATACGCAGTATTTT
d_gene: NA; j_gene: TRBJ2-7; v_gene: TRBV6-1; abundance: many; CDR3aa: CASSGLKGEQYF; CDR3nt: TGTGCCAGCAGTGGACTAAAGGGGGAGCAGTACTTC
d_gene: NA; j_gene: TRBJ1-5; v_gene: TRBV19; abundance: NA; CDR3aa: CASSIREGGQWGNQPQHF; CDR3nt: TGTGCCAGTAGTATTAGAGAGGGGGGGCAGTGGGGCAATCAGCCCCAGCATTTT
d_gene: NA; j_gene: TRBJ1-5; v_gene: TRBV7-2; abundance: many; CDR3aa: CASSADSNQPQHF; CDR3nt: TGTGCCAGCAGCGCTGATAGCAATCAGCCCCAGCATTTT
d_gene: NA; j_gene: TRBJ2-1; v_gene: TRBV3-1; abundance: few; CDR3aa: CATTNYNEQFF; CDR3nt: TGTGCCACCACGAACTACAATGAGCAGTTCTTC
d_gene: TRBD2; j_gene: TRBJ2-1; v_gene: TRBV5-1; abundance: NA; CDR3aa: CASSSLTSGPNEQFF; CDR3nt: TGCGCCAGCAGCTCGTTAACTAGCGGTCCCAATGAGCAGTTCTTC
d_gene: TRBD2; j_gene: TRBJ2-2; v_gene: TRBV6-1; abundance: many; CDR3aa: CASSDLAGVSTGELFF; CDR3nt: TGTGCCAGCAGTGATTTAGCGGGAGTGAGCACCGGGGAGCTGTTTTTT
d_gene: TRBD2; j_gene: TRBJ2-7; v_gene: TRBV28; abundance: NA; CDR3aa: CASSQTGRGEQYF; CDR3nt: TGTGCCAGCAGCCAGACCGGGAGGGGGGAGCAGTACTTC
d_gene: TRBD1; j_gene: TRBJ2-7; v_gene: TRBV13; abundance: NA; CDR3aa: CASSLFSLSGQRYEQYF; CDR3nt: TGTGCCAGCAGCTTATTTTCGCTATCGGGACAGCGGTACGAGCAGTACTTC
d_gene: NA; j_gene: TRBJ2-5; v_gene: TRBV10-3; abundance: NA; CDR3aa: CAISEPGETQYF; CDR3nt: TGTGCCATCAGTGAACCAGGGGAGACCCAGTACTTC
d_gene: NA; j_gene: TRBJ2-3; v_gene: TRBV20-1; abundance: NA; CDR3aa: CSVETGPDKQYF; CDR3nt: TGCAGCGTTGAAACAGGGCCAGATAAGCAGTATTTT
d_gene: NA; j_gene: TRBJ2-1; v_gene: TRBV6-6; abundance: many; CDR3aa: CASSYEGSVNEQFF; CDR3nt: TGTGCCAGCAGTTACGAGGGATCGGTCAATGAGCAGTTCTTC
d_gene: NA; j_gene: TRBJ1-2; v_gene: TRBV5-4; abundance: few; CDR3aa: CASSSDPGGNYGYTF; CDR3nt: TGTGCCAGCAGCTCTGATCCCGGCGGGAACTATGGCTACACCTTC
d_gene: NA; j_gene: TRBJ2-3; v_gene: TRBV7-6; abundance: NA; CDR3aa: CASSEGLGESTDTQYF; CDR3nt: TGTGCCAGCAGCGAGGGGCTGGGCGAGTCCACAGATACGCAGTATTTT
d_gene: TRBD1; j_gene: TRBJ1-1; v_gene: TRBV7-9; abundance: few; CDR3aa: CASSPRTGGITEAFF; CDR3nt: TGTGCCAGCAGCCCGAGGACAGGGGGCATCACTGAAGCTTTCTTT
d_gene: NA; j_gene: TRBJ1-1; v_gene: TRBV20-1; abundance: NA; CDR3aa: CSAPDRNTEASF; CDR3nt: TGCAGTGCCCCCGACAGGAACACTGAAGCTTCATTT
d_gene: NA; j_gene: TRBJ2-7; v_gene: TRBV4-1; abundance: NA; CDR3aa: CASSQDPKRVQDEQYF; CDR3nt: TGCGCCAGCAGCCAAGATCCGAAGCGCGTCCAGGACGAGCAGTACTTC
d_gene: NA; j_gene: TRBJ2-5; v_gene: TRBV29-1; abundance: NA; CDR3aa: CSVRNPLGQETQYF; CDR3nt: TGCAGCGTTCGGAATCCTCTAGGTCAAGAGACCCAGTACTTC
d_gene: NA; j_gene: TRBJ2-1; v_gene: TRBV20-1; abundance: many; CDR3aa: CSVGGAGEQFF; CDR3nt: TGCAGTGTCGGGGGAGCCGGTGAGCAGTTCTTC
d_gene: NA; j_gene: TRBJ1-1; v_gene: TRBV20-1; abundance: once; CDR3aa: CSARPSDRSNTEAFF; CDR3nt: TGCAGTGCTAGACCTAGCGACAGGTCTAACACTGAAGCTTTCTTT
d_gene: NA; j_gene: TRBJ2-7; v_gene: TRBV12-3/TRBV12-4; abundance: NA; CDR3aa: CASSFQRLSYEQYF; CDR3nt: TGTGCCAGCAGTTTCCAGCGCCTCTCCTACGAGCAGTACTTC
d_gene: NA; j_gene: TRBJ1-5; v_gene: TRBV19; abundance: NA; CDR3aa: CASSPGPPGSNQPQHF; CDR3nt: TGTGCCAGTAGCCCCGGGCCGCCTGGAAGCAATCAGCCCCAGCATTTT